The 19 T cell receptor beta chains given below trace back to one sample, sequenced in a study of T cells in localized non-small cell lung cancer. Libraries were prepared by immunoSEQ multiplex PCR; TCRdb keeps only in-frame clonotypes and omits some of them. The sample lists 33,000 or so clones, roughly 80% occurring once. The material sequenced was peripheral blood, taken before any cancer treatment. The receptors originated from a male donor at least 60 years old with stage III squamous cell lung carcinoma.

The CDR3 nucleotides are TGTGCCACCAGCATGAGGGCAGGTTGGTCTAGCAATCAGCCCCAGCATTTT. Amino acids: CATSMRAGWSSNQPQHF. This chain joins TRBV15 and TRBJ1-5; no clear D gene. Germline lookup yields CDR1 LNHNV and CDR2 YYDKDF (reference sequence). The CDR3 runs 17 residues. The V gene lost 4 bases and the J gene lost 0 bases, with 16 bases spanning the gap. Based on the CDR3 plus reference TRBV15 and TRBJ1-5, the full variable domain is DAMVIQNPRYQVTQFGKPVTLSCSQTLNHNVMYWYQQKSSQAPKLLFHYYDKDFNNEADTPDNFQSRRPNTSFCFLDIRSPGLGDTAMYLCATSMRAGWSSNQPQHFGDGTRLSIL.

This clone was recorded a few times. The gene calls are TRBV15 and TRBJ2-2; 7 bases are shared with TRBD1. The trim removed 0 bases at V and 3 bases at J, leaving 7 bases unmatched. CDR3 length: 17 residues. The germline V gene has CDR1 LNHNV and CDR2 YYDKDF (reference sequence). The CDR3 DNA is TGTGCCACCAGCAGAGATAAGACAGGGTGGGACACCGGGGAGCTGTTTTTT. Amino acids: CATSRDKTGWDTGELFF. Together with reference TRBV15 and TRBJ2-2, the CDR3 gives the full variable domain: DAMVIQNPRYQVTQFGKPVTLSCSQTLNHNVMYWYQQKSSQAPKLLFHYYDKDFNNEADTPDNFQSRRPNTSFCFLDIRSPGLGDTAMYLCATSRDKTGWDTGELFFGEGSRLTVL.

CDR3 sequence reads: CSVGGNHEQYF. In nucleotides, the CDR3 is TGCAGCGTTGGGGGGAACCACGAGCAGTACTTC. The chain links TRBV29-1 to TRBJ2-7, with D possibly called TRBD1 or TRBD2 (5 bases each). The V and J ends lost 4 bases and 5 bases respectively, with 9 bases between them. This CDR3 comprises 11 residues. Germline values: CDR1 SQVTM, CDR2 ANQGSEA.

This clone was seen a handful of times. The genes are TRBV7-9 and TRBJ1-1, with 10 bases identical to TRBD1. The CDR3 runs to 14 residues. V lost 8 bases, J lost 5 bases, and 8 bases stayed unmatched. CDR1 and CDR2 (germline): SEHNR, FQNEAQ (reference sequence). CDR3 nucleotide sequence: TGTGCCAGCTATAGGACAGGGGGGAGGACTGAAGCTTTCTTT. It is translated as CASYRTGGRTEAFF. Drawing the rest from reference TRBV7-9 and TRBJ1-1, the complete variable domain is DTGVSQNPRHKITKRGQNVTFRCDPISEHNRLYWYRQTLGQGPEFLTYFQNEAQLEKSRLLSDRFSAERPKGSFSTLEIQRTEQGDSAMYLCASYRTGGRTEAFFGQGTRLTVV.

The CDR3 here is CASSAFRGGSYEQYF. CDR3 in DNA: TGTGCCAGCAGCGCCTTTCGGGGAGGAAGCTACGAGCAGTACTTC. The chain joins TRBV7-9 to TRBJ2-7; D perhaps matches TRBD2 (6 bases). Trimming shortened V by 5 bases and J by 3 bases, and 17 bases separated the two germline ends. The CDR3 loop spans 15 amino acids. Per germline, CDR1 SEHNR and CDR2 FQNEAQ (reference sequence).

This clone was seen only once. CDR3 nucleotide sequence: TGTGCCAGCAGTATTGGTAATCTGTACGAGCAGTACTTC. This encodes CASSIGNLYEQYF. The V gene is TRBV5-5, the J gene TRBJ2-7; D is ambiguous. The CDR3 covers 13 residues. Looked up from germline, CDR1 is SGHKS and CDR2 is YYEKEE (reference sequence). Trimming cost V 5 bases and J 4 bases, with 13 bases left between them.

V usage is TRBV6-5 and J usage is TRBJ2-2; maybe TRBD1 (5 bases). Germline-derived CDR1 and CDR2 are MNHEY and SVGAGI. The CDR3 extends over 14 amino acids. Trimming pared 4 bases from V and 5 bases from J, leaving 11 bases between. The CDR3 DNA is TGTGCCAGCAGTTCTATGACAGCTACCGGGGAGCTGTTTTTT. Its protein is CASSSMTATGELFF.

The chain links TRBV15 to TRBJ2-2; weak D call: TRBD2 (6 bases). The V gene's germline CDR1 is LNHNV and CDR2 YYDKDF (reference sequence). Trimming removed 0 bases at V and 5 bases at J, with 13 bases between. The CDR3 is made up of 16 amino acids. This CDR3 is CATSRDTSRRTGELFF. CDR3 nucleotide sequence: TGTGCCACCAGCAGAGATACTAGCCGACGGACCGGGGAGCTGTTTTTT.

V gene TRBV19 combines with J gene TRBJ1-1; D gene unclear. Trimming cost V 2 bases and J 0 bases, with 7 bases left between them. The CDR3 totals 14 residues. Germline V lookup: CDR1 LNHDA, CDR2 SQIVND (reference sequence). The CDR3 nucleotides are TGTGCCAGTAGTATAAACGGTATGAACACTGAAGCTTTCTTT. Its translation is CASSINGMNTEAFF. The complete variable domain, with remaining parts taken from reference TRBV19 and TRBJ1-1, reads DGGITQSPKYLFRKEGQNVTLSCEQNLNHDAMYWYRQDPGQGLRLIYYSQIVNDFQKGDIAEGYSVSREKKESFPLTVTSAQKNPTAFYLCASSINGMNTEAFFGQGTRLTVV.

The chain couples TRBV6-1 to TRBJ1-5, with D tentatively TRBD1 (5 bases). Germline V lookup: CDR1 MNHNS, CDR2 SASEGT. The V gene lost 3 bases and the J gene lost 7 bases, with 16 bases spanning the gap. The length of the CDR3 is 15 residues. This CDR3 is CASSEGGSSRQPQHF. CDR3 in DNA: TGTGCCAGCAGTGAGGGGGGATCCTCCAGACAGCCCCAGCATTTT.

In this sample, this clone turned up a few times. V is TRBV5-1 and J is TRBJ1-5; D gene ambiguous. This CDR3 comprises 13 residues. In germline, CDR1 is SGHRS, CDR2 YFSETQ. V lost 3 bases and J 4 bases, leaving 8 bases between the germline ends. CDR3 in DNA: TGCGCCAGCAGCTCGGACGGGAATCAGCCCCAGCATTTT. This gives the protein CASSSDGNQPQHF.

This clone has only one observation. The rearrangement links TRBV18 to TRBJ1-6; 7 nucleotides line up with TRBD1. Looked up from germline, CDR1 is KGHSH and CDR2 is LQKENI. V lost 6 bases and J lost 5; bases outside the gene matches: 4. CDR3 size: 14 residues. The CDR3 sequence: CASSPGTDNSPLHF. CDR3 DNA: TGTGCCAGCTCCCCCGGGACAGATAATTCACCCCTCCACTTT.

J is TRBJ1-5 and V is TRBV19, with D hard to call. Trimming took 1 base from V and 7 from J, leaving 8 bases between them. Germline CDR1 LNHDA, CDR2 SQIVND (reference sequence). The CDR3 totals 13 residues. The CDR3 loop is CASSIGLGQPQHF. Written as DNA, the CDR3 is TGTGCCAGTAGTATAGGACTCGGCCAGCCCCAGCATTTT.

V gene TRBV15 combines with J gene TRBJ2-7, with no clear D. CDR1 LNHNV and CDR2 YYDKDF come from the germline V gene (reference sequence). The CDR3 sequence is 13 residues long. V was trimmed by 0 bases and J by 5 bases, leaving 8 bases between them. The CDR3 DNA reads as TGTGCCACCAGCAGAGATCCCCCCGACGAGCAGTACTTC. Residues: CATSRDPPDEQYF. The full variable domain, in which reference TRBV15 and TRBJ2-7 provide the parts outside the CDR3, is DAMVIQNPRYQVTQFGKPVTLSCSQTLNHNVMYWYQQKSSQAPKLLFHYYDKDFNNEADTPDNFQSRRPNTSFCFLDIRSPGLGDTAMYLCATSRDPPDEQYFGPGTRLTVT.

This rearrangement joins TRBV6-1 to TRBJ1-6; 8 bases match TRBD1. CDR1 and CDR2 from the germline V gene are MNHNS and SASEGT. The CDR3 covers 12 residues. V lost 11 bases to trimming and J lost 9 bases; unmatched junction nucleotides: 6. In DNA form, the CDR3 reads TGTGCCTTGCGGACAGGGAGTTCACCCCTCCACTTT. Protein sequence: CALRTGSSPLHF.

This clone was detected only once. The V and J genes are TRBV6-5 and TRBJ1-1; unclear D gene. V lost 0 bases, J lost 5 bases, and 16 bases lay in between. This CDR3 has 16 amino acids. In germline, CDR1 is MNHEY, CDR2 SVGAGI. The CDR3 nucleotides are TGTGCCAGCAGTTACTCGTTGCCGTCTCCGAGAACTGAAGCTTTCTTT. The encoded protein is CASSYSLPSPRTEAFF.

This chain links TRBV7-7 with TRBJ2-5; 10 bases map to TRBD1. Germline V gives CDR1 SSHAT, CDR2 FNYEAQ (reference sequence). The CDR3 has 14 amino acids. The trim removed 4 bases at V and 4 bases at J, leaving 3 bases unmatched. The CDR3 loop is CASSSTGGGETQYF. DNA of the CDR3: TGTGCCAGCAGCTCGACAGGGGGCGGAGAGACCCAGTACTTC.

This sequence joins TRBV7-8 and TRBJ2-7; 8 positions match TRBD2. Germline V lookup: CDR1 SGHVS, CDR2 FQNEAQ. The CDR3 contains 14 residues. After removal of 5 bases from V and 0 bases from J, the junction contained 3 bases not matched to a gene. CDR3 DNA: TGTGCCAGCAGCAGACTAGCGAACTCCTACGAGCAGTACTTC. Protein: CASSRLANSYEQYF.

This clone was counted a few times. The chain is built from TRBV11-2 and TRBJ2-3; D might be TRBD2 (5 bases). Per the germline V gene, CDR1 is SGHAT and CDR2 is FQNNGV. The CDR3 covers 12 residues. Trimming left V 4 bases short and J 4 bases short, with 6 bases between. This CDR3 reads CASSSGADTQYF. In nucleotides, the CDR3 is TGTGCCAGCAGCTCCGGGGCAGATACGCAGTATTTT.